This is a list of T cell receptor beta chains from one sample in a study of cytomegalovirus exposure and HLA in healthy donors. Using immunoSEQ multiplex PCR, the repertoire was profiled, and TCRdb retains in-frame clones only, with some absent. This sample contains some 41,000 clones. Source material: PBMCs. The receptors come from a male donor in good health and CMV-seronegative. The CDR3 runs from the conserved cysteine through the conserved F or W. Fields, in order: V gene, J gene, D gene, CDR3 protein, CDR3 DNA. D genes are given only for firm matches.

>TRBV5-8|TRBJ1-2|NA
CASRRTVGGDGYTF
TGTGCCAGCAGACGGACAGTAGGAGGAGATGGCTACACCTTC
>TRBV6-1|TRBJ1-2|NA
CASSPAVQNYGYTF
TGTGCCAGCAGTCCTGCGGTACAAAACTATGGCTACACCTTC
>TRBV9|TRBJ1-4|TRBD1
CASSVEDRGRIEKLFF
TGTGCCAGCAGCGTAGAAGACAGGGGGCGGATTGAAAAACTGTTTTTT
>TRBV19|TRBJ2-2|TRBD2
CASSITPSGDRTGELFF
TGTGCCAGTAGTATAACGCCTAGCGGGGATCGAACCGGGGAGCTGTTTTTT
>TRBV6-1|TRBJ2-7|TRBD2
CASSEALYGGGAYEQYF
TGTGCCAGCAGTGAAGCGCTTTATGGCGGGGGGGCCTACGAGCAGTACTTC
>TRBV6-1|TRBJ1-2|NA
CASSEMTVNYGYTF
TGTGCCAGCAGTGAAATGACAGTTAACTATGGCTACACCTTC
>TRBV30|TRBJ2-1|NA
CAWSVLDTAYNEQFF
TGTGCCTGGAGTGTACTGGACACGGCATACAATGAGCAGTTCTTC
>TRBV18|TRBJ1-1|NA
CASSPQGQDTEAFF
TGTGCCAGCTCACCCCAGGGGCAGGACACTGAAGCTTTCTTT
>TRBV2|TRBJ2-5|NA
CASSSTSRGRETQYF
TGTGCCAGCAGTTCGACTAGCAGGGGCAGAGAGACCCAGTACTTC
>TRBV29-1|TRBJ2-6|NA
CSVVSLGGAAGANVLTF
TGCAGCGTCGTTTCCTTGGGGGGGGCCGCTGGGGCCAACGTCCTGACTTTC
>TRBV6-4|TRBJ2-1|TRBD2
CASSGLAGGYNEQFF
TGTGCCAGCAGTGGACTAGCGGGGGGCTACAATGAGCAGTTCTTC
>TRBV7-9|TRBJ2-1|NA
CASSFSTRPSDEQFF
TGTGCCAGCAGTTTTTCGACTCGACCTTCCGATGAGCAGTTCTTC
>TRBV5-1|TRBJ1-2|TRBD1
CASSLGQGGYGYTF
TGCGCCAGCAGCCTGGGACAGGGGGGCTATGGCTACACCTTC
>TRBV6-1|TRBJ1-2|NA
CASSPIRTVYGYTF
TGTGCCAGCAGTCCCATCCGGACAGTTTATGGCTACACCTTC
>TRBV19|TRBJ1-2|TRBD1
CASSIADRFLYGYTF
TGTGCCAGTAGTATAGCGGACAGGTTTCTCTATGGCTACACCTTC
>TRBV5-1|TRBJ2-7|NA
CASSIRESSGAYEQYF
TGCGCCAGCAGCATCCGGGAGTCGTCGGGGGCCTACGAGCAGTACTTC
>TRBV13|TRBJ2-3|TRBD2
CASSKRTGGPSDTQYF
TGTGCCAGCAGCAAGAGGACGGGGGGGCCATCAGATACGCAGTATTTT
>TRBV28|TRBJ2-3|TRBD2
CASTRGGRSDTQYF
TGTGCCAGCACCCGGGGGGGCCGTTCAGATACGCAGTATTTT
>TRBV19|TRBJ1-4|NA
CASKTDATNEKLFF
TGTGCCAGTAAGACAGATGCAACTAATGAAAAACTGTTTTTT
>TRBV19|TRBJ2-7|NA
CASSIPGFSYEQYF
TGTGCCAGTAGTATCCCAGGTTTCTCCTACGAGCAGTACTTC
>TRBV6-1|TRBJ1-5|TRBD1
CASTLQGSQPQHF
TGTGCCAGCACCCTACAGGGGAGTCAGCCCCAGCATTTT
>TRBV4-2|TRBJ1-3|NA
CASSQGIEFSGNTIYF
TGTGCCAGCAGCCAAGGCATAGAATTCTCTGGAAACACCATATATTTT
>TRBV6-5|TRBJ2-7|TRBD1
CASTGQASAYEQYF
TGTGCCAGCACGGGACAGGCGAGCGCCTACGAGCAGTACTTC
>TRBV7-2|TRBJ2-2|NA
CASSPRGQLNTGELFF
TGTGCCAGCAGCCCTCGCGGACAATTGAACACCGGGGAGCTGTTTTTT
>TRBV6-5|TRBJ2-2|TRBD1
CASSYSRAGGTGELFF
TGTGCCAGCAGTTACTCTAGGGCAGGGGGCACCGGGGAGCTGTTTTTT
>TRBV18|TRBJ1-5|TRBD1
CASSFDRDQPQHF
TGTGCCAGCTCGTTTGACAGGGACCAGCCCCAGCATTTT
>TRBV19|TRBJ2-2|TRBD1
CASSLTGGTGELFF
TGTGCCAGTAGCCTGACAGGGGGCACCGGGGAGCTGTTTTTT
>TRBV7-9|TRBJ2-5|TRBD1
CASSLTGGTGAKETQYF
TGTGCCAGCAGCTTAACGGGGGGGACAGGGGCCAAAGAGACCCAGTACTTC
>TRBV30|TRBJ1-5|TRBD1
CAQSVPGYRGDSNQPQHF
TGTGCCCAAAGCGTACCTGGGTACAGGGGGGATAGCAATCAGCCCCAGCATTTT
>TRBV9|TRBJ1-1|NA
CASSVGGGGTEAFF
TGTGCCAGCAGCGTAGGCGGGGGGGGGACTGAAGCTTTCTTT